The 18 T cell receptor beta chains listed next were all sequenced from one sample in a study of T cells in localized non-small cell lung cancer. This table comes from immunoSEQ multiplex PCR, and its TCRdb copy is limited to in-frame clones, with some not included. Of fewer than 20,000 clones listed, around 83% are singletons. The sample consisted of peripheral blood, taken before any cancer treatment. These receptors were collected from a male donor at least 60 years old with stage I lung adenocarcinoma.

The chain recombines TRBV11-2 with TRBJ2-5, with 12 nucleotides matching TRBD2. Germline loops: CDR1 SGHAT, CDR2 FQNNGV. V lost 7 bases to trimming and J lost 5 bases; unmatched junction nucleotides: 8. CDR3 size: 15 residues. The CDR3 loop reads CASTWTSGAEETQYF. CDR3 coding DNA: TGTGCCAGCACCTGGACTAGCGGGGCGGAGGAGACCCAGTACTTC.

This chain uses TRBV9 with TRBJ1-3; no clear D. Germline V gives CDR1 SGDLS, CDR2 YYNGEE. This CDR3 comprises 16 residues. The V and J ends lost 4 bases and 2 bases respectively, with 16 bases between them. CDR3 amino acids: CASSLNRAPAGNTIYF. The CDR3 DNA reads TGTGCCAGCAGCCTCAACCGGGCCCCGGCTGGAAACACCATATATTTT.

In its sample, this clone was seen a few times. The chain couples TRBV27 to TRBJ2-7; 8 nucleotides line up with TRBD2. The germline V gene encodes CDR1 MNHEY and CDR2 SMNVEV (reference sequence). Trimming cost V 10 bases and J 5 bases; bases outside gene matches: 16. CDR3 length equals 15 residues. The CDR3 loop is CATTSVAGSTDEQYF. The CDR3 DNA sequence: TGTGCCACCACCTCCGTAGCGGGGAGTACCGACGAGCAGTACTTC.

This sequence joins TRBV28 and TRBJ2-1; 8 nucleotides line up with TRBD2. Per the germline V gene, CDR1 is MDHEN and CDR2 is SYDVKM. The CDR3 totals 13 residues. Trimming took 8 bases from V and 5 from J; bases not matched to a gene: 5. This chain's CDR3 is CASVPGGDNEQFF. In DNA form, the CDR3 reads TGTGCCAGCGTACCCGGGGGGGACAATGAGCAGTTCTTC. The whole variable domain, filled in from reference TRBV28 and TRBJ2-1, reads DVKVTQSSRYLVKRTGEKVFLECVQDMDHENMFWYRQDPGLGLRLIYFSYDVKMKEKGDIPEGYSVSREKKERFSLILESASTNQTSMYLCASVPGGDNEQFFGPGTRLTVL.

The V and J genes are TRBV10-2 and TRBJ1-5; D is perhaps TRBD1 (5 bases). In germline, CDR1 is WSHSY, CDR2 SAAADI. With 6 bases removed from V and 0 bases from J, the gap between germline ends came to 6 bases. The CDR3 length is 13 residues. In DNA form, the CDR3 reads TGCGCCAGCAGGGGGGTTAGCAATCAGCCCCAGCATTTT. It codes for CASRGVSNQPQHF.

The chain combines TRBV5-4 with TRBJ2-5, with 8 bases that match TRBD1. Per the germline V gene, CDR1 is SGHNT and CDR2 is YYREEE (reference sequence). The ends lost 4 bases at V and 4 bases at J; junction bases unmatched: 6. The CDR3 loop spans 14 amino acids. CDR3 DNA: TGTGCCAGCAGCCCGACAGGGGATGCAGAGACCCAGTACTTC. This translates into CASSPTGDAETQYF. Variable domain in full (rest from reference TRBV5-4 and TRBJ2-5): ETGVTQSPTHLIKTRGQQVTLRCSSQSGHNTVSWYQQALGQGPQFIFQYYREEENGRGNFPPRFSGLQFPNYSSELNVNALELDDSALYLCASSPTGDAETQYFGPGTRLLVL.

The chain carries TRBV6-1 and TRBJ2-2; the D call may be TRBD1 or TRBD2 (5 bases each). The CDR3 runs 14 residues. CDR1 and CDR2 (germline): MNHNS, SASEGT. The V end was cut by 1 base, the J end by 5 bases, with 8 bases between. The CDR3 DNA sequence: TGTGCCAGCAGTGAAGGCTGGGGGACCGGGGAGCTGTTTTTT. It specifies CASSEGWGTGELFF.

The chain recombines TRBV27 with TRBJ2-1; 12 bases are shared with TRBD2. After removal of 5 bases from V and 9 bases from J, the junction contained 8 bases not matched to a gene. This CDR3 is built from 15 residues. CDR1 is MNHEY, CDR2 SMNVEV, per germline (reference sequence). CDR3 residues: CASSPWLAGGAEQFF. DNA for the CDR3: TGTGCCAGCAGTCCCTGGCTAGCGGGGGGGGCTGAGCAGTTCTTC.

V and J are TRBV28 and TRBJ2-1; TRBD2 matches 8 bases. This CDR3 region has 15 residues. The germline CDR1 and CDR2 sequences are MDHEN and SYDVKM. J lost 6 bases, V lost 5 bases, and 9 bases had no gene match. The CDR3 loop is CASSPGLEVGNEQFF. The CDR3 nucleotides are TGTGCCAGCAGTCCGGGACTAGAGGTCGGCAATGAGCAGTTCTTC.

The V gene is TRBV9, the J gene TRBJ2-3; tentatively, D is TRBD2 (6 bases). V lost 0 bases, J lost 2 bases, and 13 bases lay in between. The CDR3 runs to 16 residues. CDR1 and CDR2 (germline): SGDLS, YYNGEE. The CDR3 here is CASSVGLDLSTDTQYF. The CDR3, as DNA: TGTGCCAGCAGCGTAGGACTAGACCTTTCCACAGATACGCAGTATTTT.

The rearrangement joins TRBV27 to TRBJ2-1; D is ambiguous. In germline, CDR1 is MNHEY, CDR2 SMNVEV (reference sequence). The CDR3 sequence is 11 residues long. V was trimmed by 5 bases and J by 4 bases, leaving 3 bases between them. The CDR3 loop reads CASSAYNEQFF. CDR3 DNA sequence: TGTGCCAGCAGTGCTTACAATGAGCAGTTCTTC.

The sample holds a few counts of this clone. This sequence joins TRBV15 and TRBJ2-2; D may be TRBD1 (5 bases). Germline CDR1 is LNHNV and CDR2 is YYDKDF (reference sequence). CDR3 length: 14 residues. Trimming left V 7 bases short and J 6 bases short, with 15 bases between. CDR3 bases: TGTGCCACCAAGGTCAGGGTCGCAGCCGGGGAGCTGTTTTTT. Protein sequence: CATKVRVAAGELFF. The full variable domain, in which reference TRBV15 and TRBJ2-2 provide the parts outside the CDR3, is DAMVIQNPRYQVTQFGKPVTLSCSQTLNHNVMYWYQQKSSQAPKLLFHYYDKDFNNEADTPDNFQSRRPNTSFCFLDIRSPGLGDTAMYLCATKVRVAAGELFFGEGSRLTVL.

This clone was observed a single time. J is TRBJ2-6 and V is TRBV18, with 7 positions matching TRBD2. Trimming took 0 bases from V and 1 from J; bases not matched to a gene: 3. The CDR3 extends over 17 amino acids. Germline V gene sequence: CDR1 KGHSH, CDR2 LQKENI. The CDR3 DNA reads as TGTGCCAGCTCACCACCGACTAGCACATCTGGGGCCAACGTCCTGACTTTC. Amino acid sequence: CASSPPTSTSGANVLTF.

Worth noting for this clone: As the CDR3 is not closed by the conserved phenylalanine or tryptophan, this likely results from a read error. It is unclear where the CDR3 begins or ends on the DNA, so no DNA is shown, and the CDR3 is as TCRdb lists it. V and J are TRBV6-6 and TRBJ1-2; TRBD1 is the table's D call and was not checked against the DNA. 13 amino acids form the CDR3, both terminal residues included. Germline lookup yields CDR1 MNHNY and CDR2 SVGAGI (reference sequence). CDR3 residues: CASSYSRTEERVL.

About this clone: At the DNA level, this CDR3 is encoded by other sequences in the same sample as well. The V gene is TRBV5-1, the J gene TRBJ1-4; 9 positions match TRBD1. The V gene end was trimmed by 4 bases and the J gene end by 8 bases; junction bases not matched to a gene: 6. The germline CDR1 and CDR2 sequences are SGHRS and YFSETQ. This CDR3 is 14 amino acids long. The DNA of the CDR3 is TGCGCCAGCAGCCCGGACAGGGGAGGAGAAAAACTGTTTTTT. Protein: CASSPDRGGEKLFF. The complete variable domain, with remaining parts taken from reference TRBV5-1 and TRBJ1-4, reads KAGVTQTPRYLIKTRGQQVTLSCSPISGHRSVSWYQQTPGQGLQFLFEYFSETQRNKGNFPGRFSGRQFSNSRSEMNVSTLELGDSALYLCASSPDRGGEKLFFGSGTQLSVL.

V is TRBV7-2 and J is TRBJ1-2; TRBD1 matches 7 bases. J gave up 6 bases and V 3 bases, and 10 bases lay outside the gene matches. The CDR3 has 15 amino acids. Germline CDR1 is SGHTA and CDR2 is FQGNSA. Here the CDR3 DNA reads TGTGCCAGCAGCTTCACAGGGGTCGCTTCCAATGGCTACACCTTC. It specifies CASSFTGVASNGYTF. Based on the CDR3 plus reference TRBV7-2 and TRBJ1-2, the full variable domain is GAGVSQSPSNKVTEKGKDVELRCDPISGHTALYWYRQSLGQGLEFLIYFQGNSAPDKSGLPSDRFSAERTGGSVSTLTIQRTQQEDSAVYLCASSFTGVASNGYTFGSGTRLTVV.

V is TRBV28 and J is TRBJ2-7; 8 positions agree with TRBD1. Germline V gene lookup returns CDR1 MDHEN and CDR2 SYDVKM. V trimming: 7 bases; J trimming: 4 bases; junction bases outside the gene matches: 3. The CDR3 runs 12 residues. CDR3 DNA sequence: TGTGCCAGCACAGGGGGCAGATACGAGCAGTACTTC. Its protein product is CASTGGRYEQYF.

The chain carries TRBV7-2 and TRBJ1-1; TRBD1 might be the D (5 bases). The germline gives CDR1 SGHTA, CDR2 FQGNSA. Trimming took off 1 base at V and 4 bases at J, with 7 bases between the two ends. The CDR3 is made up of 13 amino acids. CDR3 residues: CASSLGGVTEAFF. The CDR3 DNA reads as TGTGCCAGCAGCTTAGGGGGGGTCACTGAAGCTTTCTTT. The variable domain in full, completed from reference TRBV7-2 and TRBJ1-1, reads GAGVSQSPSNKVTEKGKDVELRCDPISGHTALYWYRQSLGQGLEFLIYFQGNSAPDKSGLPSDRFSAERTGGSVSTLTIQRTQQEDSAVYLCASSLGGVTEAFFGQGTRLTVV.